This T cell receptor beta chain comes out of a study of vaccination and CD4 T cells after COVID-19. Study details: Overlapping spike peptides from SARS-CoV-2, HCoV-NL63, HCoV-OC43 and HCoV-229E served to stimulate the cells.

Treatment of the sample: roughly 10-day PBMC culture with coronavirus spike peptide pools or control peptides (ViraFEST assay). Antigen-specific T cells were expanded with peptide pools by ViraFEST, and TCRs were then sequenced. Each well held 2 million to 2.5 million PBMCs in IL-2 (around 10 IU/ml) medium with roughly 11 ug/ml peptide pools. Findings and limits, study-wide: In convalescent patients, a median about 87% of reactive clones appeared only post-vaccination.

CDR1 and CDR2 from the germline V gene are MNHEY and SMNVEV (reference sequence). The CDR3 is 13 amino acids. Trimming took 6 bases from V and 10 from J, leaving 13 bases between them. Concerning this clonotype itself: Its specificity is unknown.

Sequencing of the DNA from cultured CD4+ T cells was carried out with the Oncomine TCR Beta short-read assay. TCRdb re-called the PCR reads with MiXCR, one entry per CDR3 protein. This sample has roughly 5,400 distinct CDR3 sequences, with less than 70% found just once. The TCR originated in a human donor who had recovered from COVID-19. What was sequenced was CD4+ T cells from blood, cultured in vitro. The chain employs TRBV27 and TRBJ1-6, with a tentative D call TRBD1 (6 bases). The CDR3 DNA sequence: TGTGCCAGCAGACAGGGTTTCTACTCACCCCTCCACTTT. Amino acid sequence: CASRQGFYSPLHF.